The text below deals with one T cell receptor beta chain. Its specificity is unknown. Nominally healthy donors provided the samples, though records likely missed some immune exposures. This entry belongs to a study of cytomegalovirus exposure and HLA in healthy donors. Study details: Unique TCRs from HLA-typed donors, about 78 million of them, were held in an early data release. Study findings and constraints: Researchers reportedly found TCR beta sequences accurately predicted most subjects' HLA-A and HLA-B alleles. HLA alleles showed associations with 15,000 to 20,000 TCR beta sequences in a later analysis, at a 0.05 false discovery rate.

The study ran its PCR with 60 Vbeta and 13 Jbeta primers. Produced via immunoSEQ multiplex PCR; TCRdb's table is partial and in-frame only. Found here are under 200,000 clones, roughly 74% of them singletons; the top ten hold roughly 8%. The CDR3 contains 18 residues. Per germline, CDR1 SQVTM and CDR2 ANQGSEA. V trimming: 7 bases; J trimming: 0 bases; junction bases outside the gene matches: 17. The sample consisted of PBMCs. This TCR derives from a woman in her forties in good health and CMV-seropositive. This chain joins TRBV29-1 and TRBJ2-3, with 9 bases matching TRBD2. The CDR3 loop is CSALGLARPQTSTDTQYF. As DNA, the CDR3 is TGCAGCGCTCTAGGACTAGCGAGACCTCAGACCAGCACAGATACGCAGTATTTT.